This TCR beta chain was captured in a study of blood T cells in healthy people across ages (dated by TCRdb to 2013 to 2016). Study-level background: In model experiments, template switching captured about one uniquely barcoded TCR beta cDNA molecule for every two T cells. Using deep sequencing normalized with unique cDNA molecular identifiers, the study measured how TCR beta repertoire diversity changes with age. For two donors (one aged 18 to 29 and one aged 80 or older), the study analyzed two additional independent replicas of 1 million unique cDNA reads from the same blood draw. The donors were split into four age groups: young (average around 17 years), middle-aged (39), aged (approximately 59) and long-lived (more than 80). Broad study findings and their caveats: As age increased, observed TCR beta diversity per million T cells dropped in a roughly linear way, and a significant reduction was already evident by age 40. Since profiling was done on bulk unsorted PBMCs, naive and antigen-experienced compartments could not be conclusively compared. Total diversity estimates from one million sequenced T cells were considered lower bounds and underestimates. A strong correlation was found between observed TCR beta diversity and the percentage of naive T cells measured by flow cytometry. The CMV infection status of donors was not known, potentially confounding age-related changes in expanded clonotypes. Compared with the aged group, the long-lived group had more naive CD4+ T cells, fewer expanded clones and increased TCR diversity, a pattern suggesting age selection.

Libraries were made using 5' RACE. These reads were obtained on an Illumina HiSeq 2500. A second PCR of roughly 6 to 11 cycles was run with a J-beta primer mix and a sample-barcoded 5' primer. A unique molecular identifier was introduced onto each TCR beta cDNA molecule by a template-switch 5' adaptor carrying 12 random nucleotides. At least 3 million CDR3-containing paired-end reads were obtained from each sample. All of the RNA was converted into first-strand cDNA using the Mint cDNA synthesis kit, with a TRBC-specific oligonucleotide serving as the primer. After uracil-DNA glycosylase treatment, a first 18-cycle PCR used universal primers M1SS and BC2_uni_R on all cDNA. In the paper's pipeline: For normalization, 1 million high-quality reads were randomly selected from each sample, with every read carrying a distinct molecular identifier. Instead of being binned into consensus sequences, reads that shared molecular identifiers were thrown out. CDR3 identification, clonotype clustering and error correction used MiTCR with a Q25 quality threshold and the strictest error-elimination algorithm. Lower-bound total TCR beta diversity was estimated with a nonparametric unseen species model using Euler transformation. TCRdb reworked the public reads: Q25 trimming with fastp, MiXCR clone assembly, productive beta chains retained. Rows merge per CDR3 protein into single entries with the most common DNA and genes. Clone size and V and J calls follow TCRdb, not the original study. For this sample the table gives about 840,000 distinct CDR3 sequences, of which almost 30% were detected only once. The ten largest clones take up more than 8.5% of the sample.

Spanning cysteine to phenylalanine, the CDR3 consists of 18 amino acids. The retained sequence is limited to the CDR3, 54 bases, with the frame set at the first base. Via the germline V gene, CDR1 is SGHDT and CDR2 YYEEEE. Unmatched junction bases come to 14, with V trimmed by 1 base and J by 4 bases. Systemically healthy Caucasian individuals from Russia, about 38 in total and aged roughly 6 to 100 years, were included as donors. Approximately 9 milliliters of peripheral blood were collected from each donor into EDTA-treated Vacutainer tubes. PBMCs were isolated by Ficoll-Paque density-gradient centrifugation, with at least 6 million obtained per sample. Trizol reagent was used to extract total RNA from the PBMCs, yielding at least 5.5 micrograms per sample. Naive CD45RAhigh/CD27high T cell percentages were measured by flow cytometry on a PBMC aliquot from every donor. Many counts were recorded for this clonotype. The target of this receptor is not known. Base quality data are lacking; no much larger clone is found one base away.

In addition, the sample was reused for a study of T cells of mothers and their children. According to the second study: Nine systemically healthy Caucasian individuals served as donors, namely three mothers together with their six children. cDNA synthesis used all of the extracted RNA, with roughly 1.5 ug of RNA in each 15 ul reaction. In the second PCR, the M1S primer added sample barcodes and 2-4 random nucleotides. More than 8 million TCR beta CDR3 reads were obtained from each mother, and some 3.3 million reads were obtained from each child. Thymic selection similarly shapes TCR recombination output in related and unrelated pairs, with minor effect from inherited differences. Normalized repertoire overlap was always found to be slightly, but never significantly, higher in related mother-child pairs than in unrelated mother-child pairs. No persistent microchimeric T cell clones were detected, at a sensitivity of 80 to 100 clones per million clonotypes. To look for features that set related mother-child pairs apart from unrelated individuals, the researchers ran deep NGS to compare the TCR beta repertoires of mothers and children. On average, the children were roughly 11 +/- 4 years old, while the mothers were roughly 36 +/- 4 years old. Libraries were sequenced on Illumina HiSeq 2000 with 100+100 nt paired-end reads after adapter ligation with NEBNext reagents. To prevent cross-contamination, the mother and child libraries were prepared one month apart and sequenced in separate runs. Between roughly 500,000 and 2,100,000 distinct TCR beta clonotypes were identified per donor. Naive TCR beta clonotypes were estimated from low-frequency clonotypes matched to each donor's FACS-determined naive share, without sorting.

The sequence links TRBV5-6 to TRBJ2-7; 10 bases in the middle match TRBD1. This receptor was identified in a middle-aged woman in good health. The sample comprised blood. CDR3 loop: CASSLSHGWGQGLYEQYF. At the DNA level, the sequence is TGTGCCAGCAGCTTGTCTCACGGTTGGGGACAGGGGTTATACGAGCAGTACTTC.